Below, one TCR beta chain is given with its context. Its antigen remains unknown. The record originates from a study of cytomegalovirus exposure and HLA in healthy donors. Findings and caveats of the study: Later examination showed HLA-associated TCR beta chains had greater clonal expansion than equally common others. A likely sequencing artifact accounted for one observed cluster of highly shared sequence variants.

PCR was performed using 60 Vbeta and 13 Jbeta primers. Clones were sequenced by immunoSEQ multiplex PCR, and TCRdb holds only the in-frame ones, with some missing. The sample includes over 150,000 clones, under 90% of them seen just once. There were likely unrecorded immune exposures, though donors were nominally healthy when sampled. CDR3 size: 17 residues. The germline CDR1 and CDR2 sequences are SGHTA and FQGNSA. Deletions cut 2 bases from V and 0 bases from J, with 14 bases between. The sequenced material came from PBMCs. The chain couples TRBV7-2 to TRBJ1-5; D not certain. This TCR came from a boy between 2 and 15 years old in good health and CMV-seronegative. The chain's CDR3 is CASSLIAGPNSNQPQHF. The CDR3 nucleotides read TGTGCCAGCAGCTTAATTGCAGGTCCTAATAGCAATCAGCCCCAGCATTTT.